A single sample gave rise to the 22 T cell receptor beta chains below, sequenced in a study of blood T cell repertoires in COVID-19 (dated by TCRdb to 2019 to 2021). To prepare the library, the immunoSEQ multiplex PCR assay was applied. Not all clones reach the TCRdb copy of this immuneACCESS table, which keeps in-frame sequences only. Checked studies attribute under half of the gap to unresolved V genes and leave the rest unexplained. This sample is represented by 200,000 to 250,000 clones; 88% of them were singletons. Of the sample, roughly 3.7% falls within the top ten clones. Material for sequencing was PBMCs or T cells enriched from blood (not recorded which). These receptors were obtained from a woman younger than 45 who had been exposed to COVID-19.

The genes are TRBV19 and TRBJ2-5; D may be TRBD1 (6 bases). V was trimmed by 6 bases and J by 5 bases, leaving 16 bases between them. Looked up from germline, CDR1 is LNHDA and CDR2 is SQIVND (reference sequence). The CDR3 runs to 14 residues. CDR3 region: CASRDPGERETQYF. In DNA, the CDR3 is TGTGCCAGTAGAGACCCAGGGGAGCGCGAGACCCAGTACTTC.

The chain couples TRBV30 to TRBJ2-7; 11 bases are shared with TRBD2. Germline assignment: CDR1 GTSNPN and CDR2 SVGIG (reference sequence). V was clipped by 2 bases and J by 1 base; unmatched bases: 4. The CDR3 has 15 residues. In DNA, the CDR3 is TGTGCCTGGAGTCGGGGGACTAGCGGATCCTACGAGCAGTACTTC. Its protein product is CAWSRGTSGSYEQYF. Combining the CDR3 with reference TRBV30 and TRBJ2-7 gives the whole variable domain SQTIHQWPATLVQPVGSPLSLECTVEGTSNPNLYWYRQAAGRGLQLLFYSVGIGQISSEVPQNLSASRPQDRQFILSSKKLLLSDSGFYLCAWSRGTSGSYEQYFGPGTRLTVT.

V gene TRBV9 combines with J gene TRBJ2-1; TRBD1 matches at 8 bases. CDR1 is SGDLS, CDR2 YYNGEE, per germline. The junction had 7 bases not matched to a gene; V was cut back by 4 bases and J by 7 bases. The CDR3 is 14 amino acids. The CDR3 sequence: CASSPMTGANEQFF. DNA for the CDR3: TGTGCCAGCAGCCCAATGACAGGGGCAAATGAGCAGTTCTTC.

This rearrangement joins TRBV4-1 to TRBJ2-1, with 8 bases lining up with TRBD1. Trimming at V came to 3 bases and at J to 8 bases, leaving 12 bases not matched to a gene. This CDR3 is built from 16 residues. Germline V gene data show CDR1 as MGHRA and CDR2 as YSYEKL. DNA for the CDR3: TGCGCCAGCAGCCATTACGCCCGGACAGGGAGGCATGAGCAGTTCTTC. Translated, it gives CASSHYARTGRHEQFF.

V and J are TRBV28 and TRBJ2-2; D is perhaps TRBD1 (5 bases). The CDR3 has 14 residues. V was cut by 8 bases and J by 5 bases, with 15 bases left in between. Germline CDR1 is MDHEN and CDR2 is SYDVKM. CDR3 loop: CASLFRARTGELFF. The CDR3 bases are TGTGCCAGCCTATTCAGGGCACGGACCGGGGAGCTGTTTTTT.

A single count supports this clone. CDR3 loop: CAISESTSGRSTDTQYF. CDR3 nucleotides: TGTGCCATCAGTGAGTCGACTAGTGGTCGCAGCACAGATACGCAGTATTTT. V gene TRBV10-3 combines with J gene TRBJ2-3; a weak D match, TRBD2 (6 bases). The germline CDR1 and CDR2 sequences are ENHRY and SYGVKD. This CDR3 spans 17 amino acids. Trimming cost V 0 bases and J 0 bases, with 13 bases left between them.

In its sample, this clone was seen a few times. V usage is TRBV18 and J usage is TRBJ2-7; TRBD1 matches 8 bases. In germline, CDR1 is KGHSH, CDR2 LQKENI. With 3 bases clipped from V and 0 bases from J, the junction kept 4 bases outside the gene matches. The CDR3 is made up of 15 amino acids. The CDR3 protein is CASSPRDRPSYEQYF. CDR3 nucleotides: TGTGCCAGCTCACCCCGGGACAGGCCCTCCTACGAGCAGTACTTC.

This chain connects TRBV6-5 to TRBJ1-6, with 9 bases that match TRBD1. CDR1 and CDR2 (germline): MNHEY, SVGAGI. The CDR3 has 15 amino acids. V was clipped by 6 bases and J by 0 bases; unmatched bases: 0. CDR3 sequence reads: CASRTGGSYNSPLHF. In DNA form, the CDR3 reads TGTGCCAGCAGGACAGGGGGCTCCTATAATTCACCCCTCCACTTT.

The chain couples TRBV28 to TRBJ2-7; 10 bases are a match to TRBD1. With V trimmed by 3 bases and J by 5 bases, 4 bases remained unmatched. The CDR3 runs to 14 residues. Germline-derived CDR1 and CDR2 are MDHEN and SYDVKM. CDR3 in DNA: TGTGCCAGCAGTTTGGGACAGGGGCACCACGAGCAGTACTTC. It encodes CASSLGQGHHEQYF.

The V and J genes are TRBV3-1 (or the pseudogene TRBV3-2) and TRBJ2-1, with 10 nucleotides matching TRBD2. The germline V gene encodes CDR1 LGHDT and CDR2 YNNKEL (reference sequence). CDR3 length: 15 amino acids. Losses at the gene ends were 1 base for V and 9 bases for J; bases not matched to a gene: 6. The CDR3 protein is CASSQVASGSGEQFF. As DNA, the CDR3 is TGTGCCAGCAGCCAAGTAGCTAGCGGGAGTGGTGAGCAGTTCTTC.

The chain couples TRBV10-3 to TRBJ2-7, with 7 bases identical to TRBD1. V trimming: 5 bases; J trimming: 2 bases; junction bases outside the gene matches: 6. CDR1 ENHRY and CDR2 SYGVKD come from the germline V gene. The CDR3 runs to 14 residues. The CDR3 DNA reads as TGTGCCATCAGTACTGGACAGGCCCCCTACGAGCAGTACTTC. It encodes CAISTGQAPYEQYF.

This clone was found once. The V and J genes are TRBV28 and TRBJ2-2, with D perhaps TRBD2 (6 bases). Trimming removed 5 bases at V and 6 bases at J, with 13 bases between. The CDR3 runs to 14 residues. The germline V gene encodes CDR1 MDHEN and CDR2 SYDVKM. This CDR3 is CASSIGRGAGELFF. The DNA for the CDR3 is TGTGCCAGCAGTATCGGGAGAGGCGCCGGGGAGCTGTTTTTT.

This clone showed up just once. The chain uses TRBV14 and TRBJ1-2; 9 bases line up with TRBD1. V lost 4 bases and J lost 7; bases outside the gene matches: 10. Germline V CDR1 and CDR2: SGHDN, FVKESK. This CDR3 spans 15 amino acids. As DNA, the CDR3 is TGTGCCAGCAGCCCAACAGGGGGCAGGGTCAGTGGCTACACCTTC. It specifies CASSPTGGRVSGYTF.

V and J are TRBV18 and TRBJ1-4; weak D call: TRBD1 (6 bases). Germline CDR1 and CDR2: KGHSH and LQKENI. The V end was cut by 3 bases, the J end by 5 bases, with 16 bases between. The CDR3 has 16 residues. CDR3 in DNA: TGTGCCAGCTCACCTTATGACAGGACGGAAAATGAAAAACTGTTTTTT. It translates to CASSPYDRTENEKLFF.

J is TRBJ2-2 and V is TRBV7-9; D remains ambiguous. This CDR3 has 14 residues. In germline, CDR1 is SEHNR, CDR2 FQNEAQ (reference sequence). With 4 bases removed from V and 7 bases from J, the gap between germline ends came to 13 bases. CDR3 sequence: CASSSNSVSGELFF. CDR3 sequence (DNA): TGTGCCAGCAGCTCAAACTCGGTGAGCGGGGAGCTGTTTTTT.

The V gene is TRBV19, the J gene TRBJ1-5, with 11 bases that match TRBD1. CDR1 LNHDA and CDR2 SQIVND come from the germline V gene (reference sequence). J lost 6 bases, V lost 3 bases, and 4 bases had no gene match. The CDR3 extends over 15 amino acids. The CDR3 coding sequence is TGTGCCAGTAGTATGGACAGGGGGCTCGCTCAGCCCCAGCATTTT. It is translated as CASSMDRGLAQPQHF. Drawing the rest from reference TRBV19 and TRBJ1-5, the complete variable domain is DGGITQSPKYLFRKEGQNVTLSCEQNLNHDAMYWYRQDPGQGLRLIYYSQIVNDFQKGDIAEGYSVSREKKESFPLTVTSAQKNPTAFYLCASSMDRGLAQPQHFGDGTRLSIL.

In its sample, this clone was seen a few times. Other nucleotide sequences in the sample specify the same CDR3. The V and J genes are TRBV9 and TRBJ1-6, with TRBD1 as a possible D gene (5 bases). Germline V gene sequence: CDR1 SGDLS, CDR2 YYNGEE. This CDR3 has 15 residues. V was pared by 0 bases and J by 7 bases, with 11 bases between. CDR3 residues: CASSVGSGGNSPLHF. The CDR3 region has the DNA TGTGCCAGCAGCGTAGGGTCGGGGGGGAATTCACCCCTCCACTTT.

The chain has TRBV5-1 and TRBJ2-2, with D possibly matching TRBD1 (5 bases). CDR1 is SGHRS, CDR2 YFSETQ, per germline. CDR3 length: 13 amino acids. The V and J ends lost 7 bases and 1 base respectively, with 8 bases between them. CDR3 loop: CASVGQNTGELFF. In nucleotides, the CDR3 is TGCGCCAGCGTGGGGCAGAACACCGGGGAGCTGTTTTTT.

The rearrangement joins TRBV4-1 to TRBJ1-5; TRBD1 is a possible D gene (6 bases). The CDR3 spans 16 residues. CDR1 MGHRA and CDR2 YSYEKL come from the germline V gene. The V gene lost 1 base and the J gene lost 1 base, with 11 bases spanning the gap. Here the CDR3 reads CASSQVGGWSNQPQHF. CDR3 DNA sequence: TGCGCCAGCAGCCAAGTTGGGGGCTGGAGCAATCAGCCCCAGCATTTT.

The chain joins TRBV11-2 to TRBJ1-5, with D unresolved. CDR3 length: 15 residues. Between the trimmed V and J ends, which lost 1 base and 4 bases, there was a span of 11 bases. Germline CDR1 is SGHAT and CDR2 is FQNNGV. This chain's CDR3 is CASSLGGAVNQPQHF. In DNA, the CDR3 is TGTGCCAGCAGCTTAGGAGGAGCGGTGAATCAGCCCCAGCATTTT. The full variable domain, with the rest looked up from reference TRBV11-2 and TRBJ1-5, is EAGVAQSPRYKIIEKRQSVAFWCNPISGHATLYWYQQILGQGPKLLIQFQNNGVVDDSQLPKDRFSAERLKGVDSTLKIQPAKLEDSAVYLCASSLGGAVNQPQHFGDGTRLSIL.

The CDR3: CASSETGVNSPLHF. As DNA, the CDR3 is TGTGCCAGCAGTGAGACAGGGGTCAATTCACCCCTCCACTTT. The chain is built from TRBV2 and TRBJ1-6, with 8 bases fitting TRBD1. Trimming removed 3 bases from V and 7 bases from J; junction bases left unmatched: 2. The CDR3 is 14 amino acids. Germline loops: CDR1 SNHLY, CDR2 FYNNEI. The complete variable domain, with remaining parts taken from reference TRBV2 and TRBJ1-6, reads EPEVTQTPSHQVTQMGQEVILRCVPISNHLYFYWYRQILGQKVEFLVSFYNNEISEKSEIFDDQFSVERPDGSNFTLKIRSTKLEDSAMYFCASSETGVNSPLHFGNGTRLTVT.

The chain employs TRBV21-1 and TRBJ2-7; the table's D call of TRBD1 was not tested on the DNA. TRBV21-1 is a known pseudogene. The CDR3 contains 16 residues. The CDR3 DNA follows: TGTGCCAGCAGCAATGACAGCCTACCAAAGCCCTACGAGCAGTACTTC. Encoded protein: CASSNDSLPKPYEQYF.